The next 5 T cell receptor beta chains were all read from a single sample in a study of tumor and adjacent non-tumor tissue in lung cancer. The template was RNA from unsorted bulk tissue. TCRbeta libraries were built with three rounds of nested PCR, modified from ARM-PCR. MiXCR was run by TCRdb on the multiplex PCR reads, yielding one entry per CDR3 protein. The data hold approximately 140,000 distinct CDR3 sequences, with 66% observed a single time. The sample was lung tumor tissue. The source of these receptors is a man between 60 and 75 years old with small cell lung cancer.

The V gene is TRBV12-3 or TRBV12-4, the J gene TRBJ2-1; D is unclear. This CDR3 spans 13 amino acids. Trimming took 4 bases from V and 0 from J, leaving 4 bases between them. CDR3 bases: TGTGCCAGCAGTTCCCCCTCCTACAATGAGCAGTTCTTC. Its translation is CASSSPSYNEQFF.

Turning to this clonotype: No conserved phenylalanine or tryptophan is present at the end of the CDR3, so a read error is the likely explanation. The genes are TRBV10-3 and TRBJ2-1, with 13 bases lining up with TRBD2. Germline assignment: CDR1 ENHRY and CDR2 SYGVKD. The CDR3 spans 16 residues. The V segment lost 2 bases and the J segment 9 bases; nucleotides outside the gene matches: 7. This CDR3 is CAISETGLAGIGEQFV. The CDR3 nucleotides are TGTGCCATCAGTGAGACGGGACTAGCGGGAATTGGTGAGCAGTTCGTC.

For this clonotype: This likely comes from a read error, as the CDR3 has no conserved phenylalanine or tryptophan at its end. The CDR3 sequence is CASSFTDTEAFI. The CDR3 DNA follows: TGTGCCAGCAGTTTTACGGACACTGAAGCTTTCATT. This rearrangement joins TRBV12-3 or TRBV12-4 to TRBJ1-1; no clear D gene. V gave up 3 bases and J gave up 3 bases, with 5 bases separating them. The CDR3 covers 12 residues.

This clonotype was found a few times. CDR3 protein: CASSEGLAGGGTEAFF. DNA for the CDR3: TGTGCCAGCAGTGAAGGGTTGGCGGGGGGGGGCACTGAAGCTTTCTTT. The rearrangement links TRBV6-1 to TRBJ1-1; possibly TRBD1 for D (5 bases). Trimming took off 1 base at V and 4 bases at J, with 16 bases between the two ends. The CDR3 spans 16 residues. CDR1 MNHNS and CDR2 SASEGT come from the germline V gene.

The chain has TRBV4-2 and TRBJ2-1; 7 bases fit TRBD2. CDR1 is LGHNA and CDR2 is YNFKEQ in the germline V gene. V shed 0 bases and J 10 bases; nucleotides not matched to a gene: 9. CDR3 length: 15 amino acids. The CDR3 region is CASSQDKIAGKEQFF. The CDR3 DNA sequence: TGTGCCAGCAGCCAAGATAAAATAGCGGGCAAAGAGCAGTTCTTC.